This TCR beta chain emerged from a study of blood T cells in healthy people across ages. The trim removed 6 bases at V and 0 bases at J, leaving 12 bases unmatched. This CDR3 comprises 19 residues. This clonotype has a handful of counts. Antigen unknown. Overall study findings and caveats: A strong correlation was found between TCR beta diversity and the percentage of naive T cells. It was held that diversity estimates obtained from one million T cells represented underestimates. Long-lived donors had more naive CD4+ cells and higher diversity than aged donors.

Combining a sample-barcoded 5' primer with a J-beta primer mix, a second PCR ran for 7 to 11 cycles. TCRdb reprocessed the 5' RACE reads via MiXCR and lists one record per CDR3 protein. The profile shows around 1,000,000 distinct CDR3 sequences, around 27% of them singletons. This sample was shared with a second study, whose subject was T cells of mothers and their children. Per that study: The people who donated were a few healthy Caucasian mothers and their six children.

Material: blood. This clonotype originated in a girl aged 2 to 10 in good health. The chain couples TRBV12-3 or TRBV12-4 to TRBJ2-4; TRBD2 matches at 12 bases. CDR3 amino acids: CASSRTSGRPTGAKNIQYF. The CDR3 nucleotides read TGTGCCAGCAGCCGTACTAGCGGGAGGCCAACGGGAGCCAAAAACATTCAGTACTTC.